This TCR beta chain was documented in a study of shared clonotypes between healthy human individuals (dated by TCRdb to 2020 to 2022). For the wider study: Two women and a few men aged 18 to 49 years were included in the cohort. For each donor, three plates each were used for CD4 naive and CD4 memory, two plates were used for CD8 naive, and one plate was used for CD8 memory. Blood TCR repertoires of five healthy adults were deeply sequenced to estimate repertoire size and the extent of clonotype sharing between individuals. Different laboratories and diverse techniques were used to prepare libraries and sequence TCR repertoires, to increase sequencing depth and limit assay-specific biases. Between about 0.85 and 9.5 billion PBMCs per donor were obtained by leukapheresis. Points the paper makes about the study in general: Clonotypes shared by all four sorted-subset donors showed higher generation probabilities than non-shared clonotypes. Naive subsets generally had larger estimated clonotype richness than memory subsets. The small number of donors limited the genetic and exposure-history diversity represented. Rarefaction of sorted-subset datasets indicated incomplete sequencing despite the large sequencing depth. Based on pairwise subsampling, the degree of clonotype sharing among donors was expected to be affected by sequencing depth. Sampling was limited to blood, and TCR repertoires in tissue likely differ from TCR repertoires in blood. When a handful of donors were compared, the shared fraction of clonotypes was about 5% for naive CD4, around 3.5% for naive CD8, roughly 2.5% for memory CD4, and about 0.36% for memory CD8.

Donors were healthy HIV-negative adults with no recently reported acute infections or vaccinations. Every donor was a Caucasian adult residing in Nashville, Tennessee, USA. CD4+ T cells were enriched by magnetic negative selection, after which naive cells were positively selected on CD45RA and the negative fraction was taken as the memory subset. Blood was collected by leukapheresis, and PBMCs were isolated by Ficoll-Histopaque density gradient centrifugation and then cryopreserved in liquid nitrogen vapor phase. Analytical flow cytometry was used to check the purity and quantity of every magnetically sorted T cell population. Genomic DNA was isolated from every sorted fraction and measured by UV absorbance on a Nanodrop 2000c. Concerning this clone: Which antigen it targets is not known. Qualities for individual bases were not recorded, and no much larger clone is one base off.

The germline V gene sets CDR1 to SGHVS and CDR2 to FQNEAQ. The V end loses 5 bases and the J end loses 6 bases, and a stretch of 21 bases separates them. There are 16 amino acids in the CDR3, from cysteine to phenylalanine inclusive. Only the CDR3 portion is preserved as DNA: 48 bases, with reading frame beginning at the first base. Using the deep immunoSEQ assay, multiplex PCR amplified TCR CDR3 regions from genomic DNA. Extracted genomic DNA from each cell subset was distributed evenly across all wells of several immunoSEQ 96-well plates, and each plate was treated as a replicate. For sorted subsets, around 200 ng genomic DNA, equal to 30,000 or so T cell genomes, was loaded into each replicate PCR. The purified libraries were quantified using a Qubit 3.0 fluorometer, sized with a Bioanalyzer 2100, and then quantified again using the KAPA Library Quantification kit. Every immunoSEQ 96-well plate was sequenced on a dedicated single-read 150-cycle Illumina NextSeq 550 flow cell. The original pipeline was this. Because the immunoSEQ output held only junctional sequences and lacked quality scores, the filtering could not match the filtering applied to full-length reads. To assign V/J genes and CDR3, sequences were annotated against IMGT germline references using PyIR, a Python wrapper for IgBLAST v1.9. Any read was removed if the V/J assignment was weak (E-value above 1e-6), the CDR3 was missing, or the read contained stop codons, out-of-frame junctions, or ambiguous translated residues. V3J clonotypes were defined as sequences sharing the same inferred V gene, J gene, and CDR3 amino acid sequence. Percentage overlap between repertoires was computed as shared unique clonotypes divided by the size of the smaller repertoire. Repertoire richness was assessed with RTK rarefaction, the Chao1 estimator, and Recon v2.1 estimates of unobserved clonotypes. Generation probabilities were computed with OLGA for all TCRbeta clonotypes obtained by the gDNA method from a handful of donors. Drawn from immuneACCESS, this table holds only the in-frame rearrangements with V and J called that TCRdb kept. Clones are partly lost; checked studies trace under half to an unresolved V gene and leave the rest unexplained. V and J calls and clone size are copied from that table; D and trimming were computed from the DNA. Recorded for this sample are 650,000 to 750,000 clones; more than 70% of them occurred a single time. 1.5% to 2% of the sample lies in the top ten.

This clonotype was sampled from a woman in her twenties or thirties in good health. The sequencing input was memory CD4+ T cells sorted from blood. The intended sense of this specimen's cell subset or site label: CD45RA-negative fraction. The chain employs TRBV7-8 and TRBJ2-3; TRBD2 is a weak D gene call, 6 bases matching. The base sequence is TGTGCCAGCAGCCTCCTTATAGCGGCCTCGGGGGATACGCAGTATTTT. It is translated as CASSLLIAASGDTQYF. Outside the CDR3, residues come from the reference TRBV7-8 and TRBJ2-3 proteins, so the full variable domain is: GAGVSQSPRYKVAKRGQDVALRCDPISGHVSLFWYQQALGQGPEFLTYFQNEAQLDKSGLPSDRFFAERPEGSVSTLKIQRTQQEDSAVYLCASSLLIAASGDTQYFGPGTRLTVL.